Following are 15 T cell receptor beta chains from one sample sequenced in a study of T cell changes during pregnancy in multiple sclerosis. Sequencing used immunoSEQ multiplex PCR; TCRdb keeps in-frame clones, though not all of them. The sample includes some 80,000 clones, 90% to 95% of them seen just once. The sample in question was peripheral blood, obtained in the second trimester of pregnancy. The origin of the receptors is a female donor with multiple sclerosis, enrolled in a pregnancy study.

The genes are TRBV13 and TRBJ1-1; D remains unclear. Trimming stripped 3 bases from V and 1 base from J, with 6 bases between. The length of the CDR3 is 13 residues. CDR1 and CDR2 from the germline V gene are PRHDT and FYEKMQ (reference sequence). This CDR3 reads CASSFRENTEAFF. The CDR3 DNA reads TGTGCCAGCAGCTTCCGCGAGAACACTGAAGCTTTCTTT.

The chain combines TRBV7-2 with TRBJ1-2; no definite D call. Germline V CDR1 and CDR2: SGHTA, FQGNSA. The CDR3 is made up of 14 amino acids. V lost 1 base and J lost 3, with 9 bases in between. Here the CDR3 DNA reads TGTGCCAGCAGCTTAGTTCCGAGCGACTATGGCTACACCTTC. Amino acids: CASSLVPSDYGYTF.

The gene calls are TRBV5-1 and TRBJ2-4, with 7 positions matching TRBD2. The germline CDR1 and CDR2 sequences are SGHRS and YFSETQ. The CDR3 spans 13 residues. V was pared by 3 bases and J by 10 bases, with 7 bases of the junction left unmatched. Written as DNA, the CDR3 is TGCGCCAGCAGCTCGATGACTAGCCCTATTCAGTACTTC. The encoded protein is CASSSMTSPIQYF.

This chain connects TRBV5-1 to TRBJ2-7, with D unclear. V dropped 2 bases and J dropped 0 bases, with 15 bases sitting between them. Germline V gene sequence: CDR1 SGHRS, CDR2 YFSETQ. The CDR3 consists of 16 residues. DNA for the CDR3: TGCGCCAGCAGCTTTGGCCTGGGCGCGTCCTCCTACGAGCAGTACTTC. It encodes CASSFGLGASSYEQYF.

The chain has TRBV29-1 and TRBJ1-1; 9 nucleotides line up with TRBD1. Germline V gene data show CDR1 as SQVTM and CDR2 as ANQGSEA. This CDR3 is 15 amino acids long. V lost 7 bases and J lost 0; bases outside the gene matches: 9. In DNA, the CDR3 is TGCAGCGCAAAACCGGGACAGGGATTGAACACTGAAGCTTTCTTT. Amino acid sequence: CSAKPGQGLNTEAFF.

The chain employs TRBV23-1 and TRBJ2-6; TRBD1 is a possible D gene (5 bases). TRBV23-1 is given ORF status, its function remaining uncertain. The CDR3 loop spans 16 amino acids. V lost 3 bases and J lost 1, with 10 bases in between. Here the CDR3 DNA reads TGCGCCAGCAGTCACCCCCAGGGTTCTGGGGCCAACGTCCTGACTTTC. Residues: CASSHPQGSGANVLTF.

The chain carries TRBV6-4 and TRBJ2-1, with TRBD2 matching 9 bases. Germline V gene lookup returns CDR1 MRHNA and CDR2 SNTAGT. The CDR3 loop spans 16 amino acids. Losses at the gene ends were 0 bases for V and 4 bases for J; bases not matched to a gene: 4. The CDR3 spells CASSDSISGSYNEQFF. DNA of the CDR3: TGTGCCAGCAGTGACTCGATTAGCGGGAGTTACAATGAGCAGTTCTTC.

The V call is TRBV19, the J call TRBJ2-3; D perhaps matches TRBD2 (5 bases). Per germline, CDR1 LNHDA and CDR2 SQIVND (reference sequence). The CDR3 is made up of 16 amino acids. Trimming took 4 bases from V and 5 from J, leaving 19 bases between them. The CDR3 protein is CASSRGNERVGDTQYF. CDR3 coding DNA: TGTGCCAGTAGTAGAGGGAATGAAAGAGTAGGAGATACGCAGTATTTT.

V is TRBV27 and J is TRBJ1-5; D is unresolved. Germline CDR1 reads MNHEY; CDR2 reads SMNVEV (reference sequence). There are 14 residues in the CDR3. V dropped 3 bases and J dropped 0 bases, with 6 bases sitting between them. Here the CDR3 DNA reads TGTGCCAGCAGTTTGCGGGGTAGCAATCAGCCCCAGCATTTT. As protein: CASSLRGSNQPQHF.

The J gene is TRBJ2-5, the V gene TRBV28, with a possible D match to TRBD2 (5 bases). This CDR3 contains 12 residues. Looked up from germline, CDR1 is MDHEN and CDR2 is SYDVKM. The V gene lost 6 bases and the J gene lost 2 bases, with 7 bases spanning the gap. CDR3 coding DNA: TGTGCCAGCAGCGGGGTACAAGAGACCCAGTACTTC. Protein: CASSGVQETQYF.

The chain combines TRBV30 with TRBJ2-7; the D is unclear. The CDR3 covers 12 residues. V was pared by 7 bases and J by 0 bases, with 10 bases between. CDR1 GTSNPN and CDR2 SVGIG come from the germline V gene (reference sequence). Written as DNA, the CDR3 is TGTGCCTTAGACTCCAGCTCCTACGAGCAGTACTTC. This gives the protein CALDSSSYEQYF.

The chain is built from TRBV5-4 and TRBJ1-2; 7 bases align to TRBD1. Germline loops: CDR1 SGHNT, CDR2 YYREEE (reference sequence). With 4 bases clipped from V and 4 bases from J, the junction kept 7 bases outside the gene matches. The CDR3 has 14 amino acids. The CDR3 sequence is CASSPGQESYGYTF. In DNA form, the CDR3 reads TGTGCCAGCAGCCCCGGACAGGAGAGCTATGGCTACACCTTC.

The gene calls are TRBV29-1 and TRBJ2-5, with a possible D match to TRBD1 (5 bases). The CDR3 has 12 amino acids. Trimming cost V 3 bases and J 0 bases, with 5 bases left between them. Germline values: CDR1 SQVTM, CDR2 ANQGSEA. The chain's CDR3 is CSVDRDQETQYF. CDR3 DNA: TGCAGCGTTGACAGGGACCAAGAGACCCAGTACTTC.

The rearrangement joins TRBV28 to TRBJ1-5, with D perhaps matching TRBD1 (6 bases). The CDR3 consists of 15 residues. The V and J ends lost 5 bases and 5 bases respectively, with 16 bases between them. The germline V gene encodes CDR1 MDHEN and CDR2 SYDVKM. This CDR3 reads CASSARGVQHQPQHF. CDR3 nucleotide sequence: TGTGCCAGCAGTGCCAGGGGCGTACAACATCAGCCCCAGCATTTT. The variable domain in full, completed from reference TRBV28 and TRBJ1-5, reads DVKVTQSSRYLVKRTGEKVFLECVQDMDHENMFWYRQDPGLGLRLIYFSYDVKMKEKGDIPEGYSVSREKKERFSLILESASTNQTSMYLCASSARGVQHQPQHFGDGTRLSIL.

The gene calls are TRBV15 and TRBJ1-4; D is ambiguous. Looked up from germline, CDR1 is LNHNV and CDR2 is YYDKDF (reference sequence). V was trimmed by 1 base and J by 0 bases, leaving 9 bases between them. The CDR3 covers 16 residues. In DNA, the CDR3 is TGTGCCACCAGCAGAGGTCCCTTAGCAACTAATGAAAAACTGTTTTTT. It encodes CATSRGPLATNEKLFF.